This note documents a single T cell receptor beta chain sequence. The data derive from a study of blood T cell repertoires in COVID-19. Looking at the study overall: Samples of COVID-19 (acute and convalescent) were obtained from the United States, Italy and Spain.

Germline assignment: CDR1 LNHDA and CDR2 SQIVND (reference sequence). V was pared by 4 bases and J by 7 bases, with 16 bases between. The length of the CDR3 is 14 residues. Per the original data handling: Amplification from reference gene primers served as the basis for estimated nucleated cell counts. The data were produced by immunoSEQ multiplex PCR, yet TCRdb's version contains in-frame clones alone and is incomplete. The V and J calls and clone size are taken from that table; D and trimming were inferred from the DNA. The sample gives about 280,000 clones, 88% of which show up once; 0.75% to 1% is in the top ten. Adults between about 18 and 95 years of age took part from about two dozen US areas. The study counted Cohort 3 donors as recovered given two negative PCRs, clearance, or symptom resolution.

The chain couples TRBV19 to TRBJ2-5; D is perhaps TRBD1 (5 bases). The material sequenced was PBMCs or T cells enriched from blood (not recorded which). The source is a woman in her 30s who had recovered from COVID-19. The CDR3 DNA is TGTGCCAGTAGTACCCTTGGCAGGGTAACGACCCAGTACTTC. Protein: CASSTLGRVTTQYF. The full variable domain, with the rest looked up from reference TRBV19 and TRBJ2-5, is DGGITQSPKYLFRKEGQNVTLSCEQNLNHDAMYWYRQDPGQGLRLIYYSQIVNDFQKGDIAEGYSVSREKKESFPLTVTSAQKNPTAFYLCASSTLGRVTTQYFGPGTRLLVL.